The TCR beta chain under discussion was sequenced for a study of cytomegalovirus exposure and HLA in healthy donors. PCR employed 60 Vbeta and 13 Jbeta primers. Profiling relied on immunoSEQ multiplex PCR, and the TCRdb table lists in-frame clones only, not all of them. Of around 80,000 clones in the sample, over 60% are singletons; the top ten hold about 6.1%. The sample consisted of PBMCs. This TCR came from a female donor in good health and CMV-seronegative.

The CDR3 region has the DNA TGCGCCAGCAGCTTGGCAACTAGCGGGAGTGATACGCAGTATTTT. Translation: CASSLATSGSDTQYF. J is TRBJ2-3 and V is TRBV5-1, with 11 bases matching TRBD2. The germline V gene has CDR1 SGHRS and CDR2 YFSETQ. This CDR3 spans 15 amino acids. Unmatched junction bases numbered 3, after V lost 0 bases and J lost 6 bases.